The clone carrying this TCR beta chain came up once. What it recognizes is unknown. The CDR3 is 15 residues long. Germline V gene lookup returns CDR1 SGHRS and CDR2 YFSETQ. Before sequencing took place, the ViraFEST assay used viral peptide pools to expand antigen-specific CD4+ T cells. Isolation of CD4+ T cells took place after approximately 10 days of culture. As their vaccination, participants received two doses of either BNT162b2 or mRNA-1273. The source of the sample is a study of vaccination effects on CD4 cells after COVID-19. Here immunoSEQ multiplex PCR was the method, and the copy in TCRdb shows in-frame clones only, minus some. The sample lists tens of thousands of clones, roughly 72% occurring once.

This TCR was sampled from a human donor who received a COVID-19 vaccine. Sample: CD4+ T cells from PBMCs cultured with HCoV-229E spike peptides, taken after COVID-19 vaccination. The chain couples TRBV5-1 to TRBJ2-7; TRBD2 is a possible D gene (7 bases). CDR3 residues: CPWGGPRFSGCEQYV. CDR3 sequence (DNA): TGCCCCTGGGGGGGGCCTAGGTTTTCAGGGTGCGAGCAGTACGTC.